A selection of T cell receptor beta chains follows, all from one sample in a study of human T cells and chemical hapten exposure. TCRdb analysed the RACE reads with MiXCR anew, one entry per CDR3 protein. The table shows roughly 360,000 distinct CDR3 sequences, with approximately 5.1% occurring only once. The source was whole blood, collected in connection with sensitization to the hapten diphenylcyclopropenone (DPC). The receptors stem from a woman aged 45 to 65 with alopecia areata. Some clones in this sample may be carry-over from other donors' samples. Each CDR3 is given without its conserved first and last residue. The order of the fields is J gene, V gene, CDR3 length, CDR3 protein.

TRBJ1-6	TRBV5-1	12	ASNSGTTNSPLH
TRBJ2-3	TRBV6-5	13	ASRSSGTAGDTQY
TRBJ2-1	TRBV30	13	AWRSPLDFYNEQF
TRBJ2-7	TRBV5-1	13	ASTPGTGGQDEQY
TRBJ1-2	TRBV12-3/TRBV12-4	12	ASSLGQTSYGYT
TRBJ1-2	TRBV29-1	10	SAIQENYGYT
TRBJ2-1	TRBV5-6	11	ASTEGGYNEQF
TRBJ2-7	TRBV20-1	12	SARPRGQGYEQY
TRBJ2-7	TRBV10-3	9	AAQGNYEQY
TRBJ2-3	TRBV9	14	ASSGPGLAEQDTQY